The source of this TCR beta chain is a study of blood T cell repertoires in COVID-19. Study summary: Sites in the United States, Italy and Spain provided acute and convalescent COVID-19 samples. PBMCs, B-cell-depleted T cells, or T cells provided the cDNA or gDNA that made up the material.

In the original workflow: Reference gene primer amplification yielded estimated nucleated cell counts. Sequenced by immunoSEQ multiplex PCR; TCRdb stores in-frame clones only, minus some. V, J and clone size reflect that table, while D and trimming were determined from the DNA. The sample includes about 69,000 clones, approximately 75% seen only once; the top ten take roughly 48%. The sample consisted of peripheral blood. This receptor was identified in a human donor in a cohort sampled during active COVID-19.

This CDR3 reads CASSQEAGELFF. The DNA of the CDR3 is TGTGCCAGCAGTCAGGAAGCCGGGGAGCTGTTTTTT. This sequence joins TRBV12-3 or TRBV12-4 and TRBJ2-2; D remains ambiguous. Deletions cut 5 bases from V and 6 bases from J, with 7 bases between. The CDR3 covers 12 residues.